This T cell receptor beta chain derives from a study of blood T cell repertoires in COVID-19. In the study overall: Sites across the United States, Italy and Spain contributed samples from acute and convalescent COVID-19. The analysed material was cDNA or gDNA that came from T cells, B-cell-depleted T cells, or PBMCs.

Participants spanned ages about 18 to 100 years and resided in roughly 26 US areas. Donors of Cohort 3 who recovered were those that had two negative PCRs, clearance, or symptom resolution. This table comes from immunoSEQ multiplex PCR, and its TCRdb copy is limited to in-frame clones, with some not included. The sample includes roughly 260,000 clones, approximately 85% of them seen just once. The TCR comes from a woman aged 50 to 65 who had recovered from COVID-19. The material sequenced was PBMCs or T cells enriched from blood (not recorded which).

The CDR3 reads CASTLSGVNTGELFF. The CDR3 region has the DNA TGTGCCAGCACTCTTAGCGGAGTAAACACCGGGGAGCTGTTTTTT. V usage is TRBV28 and J usage is TRBJ2-2; D perhaps matches TRBD2 (6 bases). Germline CDR1 MDHEN, CDR2 SYDVKM. V gave up 7 bases and J gave up 2 bases, with 14 bases separating them. The CDR3 contains 15 residues. Full variable domain (rest looked up from reference TRBV28 and TRBJ2-2): DVKVTQSSRYLVKRTGEKVFLECVQDMDHENMFWYRQDPGLGLRLIYFSYDVKMKEKGDIPEGYSVSREKKERFSLILESASTNQTSMYLCASTLSGVNTGELFFGEGSRLTVL.